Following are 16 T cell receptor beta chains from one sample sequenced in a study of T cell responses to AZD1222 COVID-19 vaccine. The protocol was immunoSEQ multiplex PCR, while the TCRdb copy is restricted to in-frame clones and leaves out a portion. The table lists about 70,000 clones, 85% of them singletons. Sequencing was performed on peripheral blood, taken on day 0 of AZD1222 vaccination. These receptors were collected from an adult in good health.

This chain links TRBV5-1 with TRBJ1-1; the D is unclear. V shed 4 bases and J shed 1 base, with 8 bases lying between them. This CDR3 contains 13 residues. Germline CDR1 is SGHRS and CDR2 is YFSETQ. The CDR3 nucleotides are TGCGCCAGCAGCGAGGCCCCGAACACTGAAGCTTTCTTT. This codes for CASSEAPNTEAFF.

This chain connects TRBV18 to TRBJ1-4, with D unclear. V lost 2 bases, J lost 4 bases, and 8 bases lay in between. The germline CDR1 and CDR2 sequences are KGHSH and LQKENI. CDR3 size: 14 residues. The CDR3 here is CASSPKPVNEKLFF. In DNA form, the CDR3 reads TGTGCCAGCTCACCAAAGCCGGTTAATGAAAAACTGTTTTTT.

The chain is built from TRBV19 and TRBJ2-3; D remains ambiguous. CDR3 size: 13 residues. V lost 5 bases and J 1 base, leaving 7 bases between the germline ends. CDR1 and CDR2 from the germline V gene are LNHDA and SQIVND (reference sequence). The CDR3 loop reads CASSLTGTDTQYF. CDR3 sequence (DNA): TGTGCCAGTAGTTTAACAGGCACAGATACGCAGTATTTT.

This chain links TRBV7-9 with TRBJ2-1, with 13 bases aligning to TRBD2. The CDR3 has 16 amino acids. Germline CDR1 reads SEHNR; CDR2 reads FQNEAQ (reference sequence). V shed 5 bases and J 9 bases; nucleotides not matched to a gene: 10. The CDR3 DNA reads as TGTGCCAGCAGCCCGGTACTAGCGGGGGGGTTGAGTGAGCAGTTCTTC. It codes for CASSPVLAGGLSEQFF.

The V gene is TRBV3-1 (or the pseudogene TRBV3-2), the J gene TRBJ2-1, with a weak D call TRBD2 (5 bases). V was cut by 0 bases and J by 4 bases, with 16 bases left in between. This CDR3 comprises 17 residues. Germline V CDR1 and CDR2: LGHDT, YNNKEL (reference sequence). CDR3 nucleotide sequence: TGTGCCAGCAGCCAAGATCTATCGGCTAGCCCATACAATGAGCAGTTCTTC. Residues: CASSQDLSASPYNEQFF.

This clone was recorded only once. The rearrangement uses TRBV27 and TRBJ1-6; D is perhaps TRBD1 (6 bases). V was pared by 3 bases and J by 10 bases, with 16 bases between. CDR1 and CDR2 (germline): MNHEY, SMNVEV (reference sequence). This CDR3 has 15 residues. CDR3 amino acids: CASSLGGTGNSPLHF. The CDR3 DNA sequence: TGTGCCAGCAGTTTGGGGGGAACAGGGAACTCACCCCTCCACTTT.

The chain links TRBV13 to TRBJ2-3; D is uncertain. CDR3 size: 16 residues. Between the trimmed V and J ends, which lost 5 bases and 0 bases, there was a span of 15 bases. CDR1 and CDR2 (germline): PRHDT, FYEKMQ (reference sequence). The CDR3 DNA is TGTGCCAGCAGCCAGAGACTGATCCCTAGCACAGATACGCAGTATTTT. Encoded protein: CASSQRLIPSTDTQYF.

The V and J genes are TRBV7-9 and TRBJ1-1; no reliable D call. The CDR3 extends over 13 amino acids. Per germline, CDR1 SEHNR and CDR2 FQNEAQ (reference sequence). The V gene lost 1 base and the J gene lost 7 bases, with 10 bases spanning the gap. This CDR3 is CASSLVGQDEAFF. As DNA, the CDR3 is TGTGCCAGCAGCTTAGTTGGGCAGGATGAAGCTTTCTTT.

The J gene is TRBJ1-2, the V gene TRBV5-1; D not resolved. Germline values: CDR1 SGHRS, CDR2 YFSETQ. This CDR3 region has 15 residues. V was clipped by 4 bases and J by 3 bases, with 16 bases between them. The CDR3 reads CASSEGLGGHYGYTF. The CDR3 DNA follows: TGCGCCAGCAGCGAGGGCCTTGGAGGGCACTATGGCTACACCTTC.

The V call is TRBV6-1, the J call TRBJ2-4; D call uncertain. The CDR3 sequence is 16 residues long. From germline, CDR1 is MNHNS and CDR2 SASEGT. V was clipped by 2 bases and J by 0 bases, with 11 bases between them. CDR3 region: CASSESLLLAKNIQYF. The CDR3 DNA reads TGTGCCAGCAGTGAATCTTTACTCCTAGCCAAAAACATTCAGTACTTC.

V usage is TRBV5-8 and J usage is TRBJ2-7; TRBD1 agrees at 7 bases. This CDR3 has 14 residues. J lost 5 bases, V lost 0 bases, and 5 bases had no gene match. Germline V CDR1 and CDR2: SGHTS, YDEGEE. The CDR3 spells CASSLEGALHEQYF. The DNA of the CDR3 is TGTGCCAGCAGCTTGGAGGGGGCCCTCCACGAGCAGTACTTC.

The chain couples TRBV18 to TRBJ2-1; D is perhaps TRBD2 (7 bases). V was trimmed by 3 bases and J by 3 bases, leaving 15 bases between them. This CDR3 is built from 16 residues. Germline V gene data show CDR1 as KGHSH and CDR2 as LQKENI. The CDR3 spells CASSPREGHLYNEQFF. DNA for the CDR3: TGTGCCAGCTCACCGAGGGAGGGACACCTCTACAATGAGCAGTTCTTC. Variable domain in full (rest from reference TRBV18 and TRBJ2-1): NAGVMQNPRHLVRRRGQEARLRCSPMKGHSHVYWYRQLPEEGLKFMVYLQKENIIDESGMPKERFSAEFPKEGPSILRIQQVVRGDSAAYFCASSPREGHLYNEQFFGPGTRLTVL.

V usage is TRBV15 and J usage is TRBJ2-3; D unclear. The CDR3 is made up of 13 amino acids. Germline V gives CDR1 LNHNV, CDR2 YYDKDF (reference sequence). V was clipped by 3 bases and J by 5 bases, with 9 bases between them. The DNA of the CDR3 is TGTGCCACCAGCAGTTCTTCCCGAGATACGCAGTATTTT. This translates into CATSSSSRDTQYF.

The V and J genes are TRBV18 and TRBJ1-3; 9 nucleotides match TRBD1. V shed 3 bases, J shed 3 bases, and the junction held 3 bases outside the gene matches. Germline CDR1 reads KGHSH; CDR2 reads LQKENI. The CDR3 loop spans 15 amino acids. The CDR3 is CASSPRQGDGNTIYF. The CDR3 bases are TGTGCCAGCTCACCTCGACAGGGGGATGGAAACACCATATATTTT.

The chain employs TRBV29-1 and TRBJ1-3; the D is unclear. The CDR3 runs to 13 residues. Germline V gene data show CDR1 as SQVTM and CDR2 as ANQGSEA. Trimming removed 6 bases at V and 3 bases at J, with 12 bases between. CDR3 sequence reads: CSVANSGGNTIYF. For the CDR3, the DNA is TGCAGCGTCGCGAACAGCGGTGGAAACACCATATATTTT.

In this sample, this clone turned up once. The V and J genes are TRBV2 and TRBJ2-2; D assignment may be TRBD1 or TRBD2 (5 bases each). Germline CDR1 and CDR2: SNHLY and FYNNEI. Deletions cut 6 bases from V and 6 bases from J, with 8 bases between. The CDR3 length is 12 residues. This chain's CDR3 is CASSQGAGELFF. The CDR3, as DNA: TGTGCCAGCAGCCAGGGAGCCGGGGAGCTGTTTTTT.